This T cell receptor beta chain was recorded in a study of T cells in Graves' hyperthyroidism and ophthalmopathy. RNA transcripts gave rise to amplified TCR beta CDR3 regions. The TCR CDR3 was amplified in a first-round RT-PCR using the HTBI primer set. TCRdb re-called the multiplex PCR reads with MiXCR, one entry per CDR3 protein. The table has about 500,000 distinct CDR3 sequences, approximately 16% seen once. V dropped 3 bases and J dropped 7 bases, with 7 bases sitting between them. CDR1 and CDR2 from the germline V gene are DFQATT and SNEGSKA (reference sequence). The CDR3 has 11 amino acids. Hyperthyroidism had been newly diagnosed in patients aged 18 to 65, and its duration was under 2 months. Isolation of PBMCs was performed on roughly 9 ml fresh peripheral blood. In its sample, this clonotype was seen many times.

The receptor was isolated from a woman between 18 and 30 years old with Graves' hyperthyroidism. The genes are TRBV20-1 and TRBJ2-1; no definite D call. Sequenced input: blood. In nucleotides, the CDR3 is TGCAGTGCTAGTAACGGTAATGAGCAGTTCTTC. Residues: CSASNGNEQFF.